There are many counts of the clone carrying this T cell receptor beta chain. The entry originates in a study of spatial heterogeneity in lung cancer. Germline V gene data show CDR1 as SEHNR and CDR2 as FQNEAQ (reference sequence). Trimming took 5 bases from V and 0 from J; bases not matched to a gene: 7. This CDR3 is 17 amino acids long. Every cDNA TCR molecule received its own unique molecular identifier. Via MiXCR, TCRdb re-called the 5' RACE reads, giving one row per CDR3 protein. The sample yields 36,000 or so distinct CDR3 sequences, roughly 5.5% seen once. Noted time point: sample taken at primary tumor resection. The authors sequenced whole RNA from tumor, nontumor lung or frozen PBMC without sorting. The donors were about 67 patients with non-small cell lung cancer that was early-stage and untreated.

Sequencing was performed on PBMCs, taken at surgery. The chain uses TRBV7-9 and TRBJ2-2, with 9 bases that match TRBD2. The sequence was collected from a female donor with early-stage non-small cell lung cancer. In DNA, the CDR3 is TGTGCCAGCAGCCTGGCTTTAGCGGGAGCGAACACCGGGGAGCTGTTTTTT. It encodes CASSLALAGANTGELFF.